This T cell receptor beta chain was profiled in a study of cytomegalovirus exposure and HLA in healthy donors. Study-wide results and limits: The listing of 150 or so TCR beta chains classed them as cytomegalovirus-associated. Later analysis indicated greater clonal expansion among HLA-associated TCR beta chains than among equally common other chains. HLA alleles were associated with around 17,000 TCR beta sequences in a later analysis at 0.05 false discovery rate.

Note on this clone: Its specificity is unknown.

Losses at the gene ends were 8 bases for V and 6 bases for J; bases not matched to a gene: 4. The length of the CDR3 is 13 residues. CDR1 is SGHRS and CDR2 is YFSETQ in the germline V gene. Primers included in the PCR were 60 Vbeta and 13 Jbeta primers. Using immunoSEQ multiplex PCR, the repertoire was profiled, and TCRdb retains in-frame clones only, with some absent. The data hold around 150,000 clones, with around 79% observed a single time. The chain carries TRBV5-1 and TRBJ1-6, with 8 nucleotides matching TRBD1. The sequence came from a male donor in good health and CMV-seropositive. The material sequenced was PBMCs. The CDR3 loop is CASRTGINSPLHF. The DNA of the CDR3 is TGCGCCAGTCGGACAGGGATTAATTCACCCCTCCACTTT.